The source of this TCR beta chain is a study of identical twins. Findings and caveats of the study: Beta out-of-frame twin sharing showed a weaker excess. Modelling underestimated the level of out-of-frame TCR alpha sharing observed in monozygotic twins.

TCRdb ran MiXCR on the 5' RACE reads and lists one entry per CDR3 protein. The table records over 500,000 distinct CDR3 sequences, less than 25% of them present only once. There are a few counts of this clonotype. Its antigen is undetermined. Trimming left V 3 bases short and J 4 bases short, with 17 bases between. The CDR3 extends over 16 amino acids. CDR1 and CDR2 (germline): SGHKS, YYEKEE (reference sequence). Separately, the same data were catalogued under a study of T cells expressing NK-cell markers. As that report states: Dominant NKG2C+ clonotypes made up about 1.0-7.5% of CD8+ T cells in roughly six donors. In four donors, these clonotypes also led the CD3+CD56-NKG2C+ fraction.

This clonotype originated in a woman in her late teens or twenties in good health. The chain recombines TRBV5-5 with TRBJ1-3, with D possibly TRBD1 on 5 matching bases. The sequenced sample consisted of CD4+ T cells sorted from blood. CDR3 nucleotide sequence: TGTGCCAGCAGCTCCGGTAGACAGATGGCCGGAAACACCATATATTTT. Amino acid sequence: CASSSGRQMAGNTIYF.